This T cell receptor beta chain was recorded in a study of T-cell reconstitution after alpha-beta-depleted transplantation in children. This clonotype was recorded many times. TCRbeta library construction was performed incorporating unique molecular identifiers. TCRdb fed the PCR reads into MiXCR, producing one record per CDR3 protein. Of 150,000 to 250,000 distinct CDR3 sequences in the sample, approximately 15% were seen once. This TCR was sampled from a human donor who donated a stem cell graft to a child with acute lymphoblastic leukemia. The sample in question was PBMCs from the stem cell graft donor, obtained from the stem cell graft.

CDR3 in amino acids: CASSLDLAGITDTQYF. The CDR3, as DNA: TGTGCCAGCAGCTTGGACCTAGCGGGAATCACAGATACGCAGTATTTT. The chain is built from TRBV5-4 and TRBJ2-3, with 9 bases lining up with TRBD2. From germline, CDR1 is SGHNT and CDR2 YYREEE (reference sequence). V lost 0 bases to trimming and J lost 2 bases; unmatched junction nucleotides: 4. The CDR3 is made up of 16 amino acids.